Each of the 25 T cell receptor beta chains below was sequenced from the same sample in a study of blood T cell repertoires in COVID-19. Repertoires were generated with immunoSEQ multiplex PCR, while TCRdb's copy carries only in-frame clones and drops some. This sample yields more than 450,000 clones, of which roughly nine tenths are seen a single time; roughly 0.7% belongs to the top ten. Sequences were obtained from PBMCs or T cells enriched from blood (not recorded which). Source of these receptors: a woman between 18 and 29 years old who had recovered from COVID-19.

This sequence joins TRBV4-1 and TRBJ2-1; 8 nucleotides align to TRBD2. The J segment lost 1 base and the V segment lost 0 bases, leaving 2 bases of the junction unmatched. The CDR3 runs 16 residues. Germline CDR1 reads MGHRA; CDR2 reads YSYEKL. The CDR3 DNA follows: TGCGCCAGCAGCCAAGAACTAGCGGATTCCTACAATGAGCAGTTCTTC. Amino acid sequence: CASSQELADSYNEQFF.

The chain links TRBV2 to TRBJ2-5; no reliable D call. Between the trimmed V and J ends, which lost 8 bases and 1 base, there was a span of 11 bases. This CDR3 has 13 residues. Germline CDR1 is SNHLY and CDR2 is FYNNEI. CDR3 protein: CASGYSLQETQYF. CDR3 nucleotides: TGTGCCAGCGGGTATAGCCTCCAAGAGACCCAGTACTTC.

Worth noting for this clone: The sample has other DNA sequences that encode this CDR3 too. The chain has TRBV5-1 and TRBJ1-6, with D maybe TRBD1 (6 bases). The V end lost 0 bases, the J end lost 6 bases, and 10 bases lay between the germline ends. Looked up from germline, CDR1 is SGHRS and CDR2 is YFSETQ. The CDR3 extends over 15 amino acids. The CDR3 nucleotides read TGCGCCAGCAGCTTGGAGGGGGTATCTAATTCACCCCTCCACTTT. Its translation: CASSLEGVSNSPLHF.

This chain joins TRBV18 and TRBJ2-1, with 7 bases aligning to TRBD2. Germline loops: CDR1 KGHSH, CDR2 LQKENI. The V and J ends lost 0 bases and 1 base, in that order; junction bases with no gene match: 6. The CDR3 sequence is 17 residues long. The CDR3 DNA reads as TGTGCCAGCTCACCACCTGAGCGGGGCGGGTCCTACAATGAGCAGTTCTTC. It codes for CASSPPERGGSYNEQFF.

This chain links TRBV7-9 with TRBJ2-7; weak D call: TRBD1 (5 bases). The V gene's germline CDR1 is SEHNR and CDR2 FQNEAQ (reference sequence). This CDR3 region has 12 residues. V lost 5 bases to trimming and J lost 4 bases, with 9 bases between them. The CDR3 nucleotides read TGTGCCAGCAGCAATCGGACATACGAGCAGTACTTC. Its protein is CASSNRTYEQYF.

This sequence joins TRBV9 and TRBJ1-4, with no clear D. Trimming took 4 bases from V and 8 from J, leaving 18 bases between them. The CDR3 has 15 residues. CDR1 is SGDLS, CDR2 YYNGEE, per germline. The CDR3 region has the DNA TGTGCCAGCAGCCCATGGACCTACGGGAGAGAAAAACTGTTTTTT. Its protein is CASSPWTYGREKLFF.

The count of this clone is one. This chain joins TRBV12-3 or TRBV12-4 and TRBJ1-1, with D possibly TRBD1 on 6 matching bases. The V end was cut by 8 bases, the J end by 10 bases, with 14 bases between. CDR3 size: 11 residues. The CDR3 coding sequence is TGTGCCAGCGATAGGGGGGGTCGAGCTTTCTTT. Encoded protein: CASDRGGRAFF.

As regards this clone: The junction departs from germline at one end; a sequencing error may be responsible. This sequence joins TRBV19 and TRBJ1-5; D not certain. The CDR3 has 14 amino acids. The germline CDR1 and CDR2 sequences are LNHDA and SQIVND (reference sequence). The CDR3 loop is CASSIRPRESAPAF. Written as DNA, the CDR3 is TGTGCCAGTAGTATCAGGCCCCGGGAATCGGCCCCAGCATTT.

V and J are TRBV5-5 and TRBJ1-2; TRBD1 might be the D (6 bases). Looked up from germline, CDR1 is SGHKS and CDR2 is YYEKEE (reference sequence). CDR3 length: 16 residues. V lost 2 bases, J lost 8 bases, and 22 bases lay in between. DNA of the CDR3: TGTGCCAGCAGCTTATTACTAAACCAGGGGAAGAAAGGCTACACCTTC. It translates to CASSLLLNQGKKGYTF.

This clone was counted a single time. The chain recombines TRBV28 with TRBJ2-3, with 10 bases identical to TRBD1. The J segment lost 3 bases and the V segment lost 6 bases, leaving 9 bases of the junction unmatched. CDR1 is MDHEN, CDR2 SYDVKM, per germline. The CDR3 loop spans 16 amino acids. CDR3 sequence (DNA): TGTGCCAGCAGATCACCCGACAGGGGGCGGACAGATACGCAGTATTTT. The encoded protein is CASRSPDRGRTDTQYF.

The chain recombines TRBV10-1 with TRBJ1-3, with unresolved D. CDR3 length: 14 residues. V lost 8 bases to trimming and J lost 2 bases, with 13 bases between them. Germline-derived CDR1 and CDR2 are WNHNN and SYGVQD (reference sequence). For the CDR3, the DNA is TGCGCCAGCTCCCCGTCGGGTACTGGAAACACCATATATTTT. It encodes CASSPSGTGNTIYF.

The chain recombines TRBV2 with TRBJ2-3; 11 bases line up with TRBD2. V was pared by 3 bases and J by 5 bases, with 13 bases of the junction left unmatched. Germline V gene sequence: CDR1 SNHLY, CDR2 FYNNEI. The CDR3 consists of 18 residues. The CDR3 DNA reads as TGTGCCAGCAGTGACTCGAATTGGTTGGGGACTAGCGGAGATACGCAGTATTTT. This encodes CASSDSNWLGTSGDTQYF.

V gene TRBV11-2 combines with J gene TRBJ2-3; 11 positions agree with TRBD2. The ends lost 5 bases at V and 6 bases at J; junction bases unmatched: 7. In germline, CDR1 is SGHAT, CDR2 FQNNGV. The CDR3 spans 15 residues. CDR3 amino acids: CASSVLAGGRDTQYF. DNA for the CDR3: TGTGCCAGCAGCGTATTAGCGGGGGGGCGTGATACGCAGTATTTT.

The rearrangement links TRBV11-2 to TRBJ1-2; D is possibly TRBD1 (6 bases). V dropped 2 bases and J dropped 6 bases, with 13 bases sitting between them. Germline V gives CDR1 SGHAT, CDR2 FQNNGV. The CDR3 is made up of 14 amino acids. The CDR3 reads CASSLTLGGDGYTF. In nucleotides, the CDR3 is TGTGCCAGCAGCTTAACTCTAGGGGGAGATGGCTACACCTTC.

The V and J genes are TRBV6-6 and TRBJ2-7; D might be TRBD2 (5 bases). Germline CDR1 reads MNHNY; CDR2 reads SVGAGI (reference sequence). The CDR3 spans 14 residues. Trimming removed 0 bases from V and 0 bases from J, with 6 bases in between. The CDR3 region is CASSYSDFSYEQYF. CDR3 nucleotide sequence: TGTGCCAGCAGTTACTCGGACTTCTCCTACGAGCAGTACTTC.

The J gene is TRBJ2-1, the V gene TRBV11-2; TRBD2 agrees at 10 bases. The V gene end was trimmed by 4 bases and the J gene end by 8 bases; junction bases not matched to a gene: 8. The CDR3 has 15 residues. In germline, CDR1 is SGHAT, CDR2 FQNNGV. CDR3 DNA sequence: TGTGCCAGCAGCTCGCGGGGCACTAGCGGGGATGAGCAGTTCTTC. Translation: CASSSRGTSGDEQFF.

The chain employs TRBV5-1 and TRBJ1-1; maybe TRBD1 (5 bases). There are 14 residues in the CDR3. Germline-derived CDR1 and CDR2 are SGHRS and YFSETQ. Trimming left V 4 bases short and J 1 base short, with 11 bases between. The CDR3 DNA is TGCGCCAGCAGCAGAAATACAGGGAACACTGAAGCTTTCTTT. This gives the protein CASSRNTGNTEAFF.

This clone came up once. The DNA of the CDR3 is TGTGCCAGCAGTTTAGGAGGCTTTAATGAAAAACTGTTTTTT. It codes for CASSLGGFNEKLFF. The chain employs TRBV28 and TRBJ1-4; no clear D. Germline V lookup: CDR1 MDHEN, CDR2 SYDVKM. The CDR3 extends over 14 amino acids. Trimming took 2 bases from V and 4 from J, leaving 8 bases between them.

The chain couples TRBV7-2 to TRBJ1-2; 7 bases fit TRBD1. V shed 5 bases and J 5 bases; nucleotides not matched to a gene: 11. Germline V gives CDR1 SGHTA, CDR2 FQGNSA. This CDR3 has 15 residues. CDR3: CASSPLTGDRYGYTF. The DNA for the CDR3 is TGTGCCAGCAGCCCCCTCACAGGGGACCGGTATGGCTACACCTTC.

The rearrangement joins TRBV30 to TRBJ1-6; no clear D. This CDR3 has 12 amino acids. Germline CDR1 reads GTSNPN; CDR2 reads SVGIG (reference sequence). V was cut by 3 bases and J by 7 bases, with 7 bases left in between. The CDR3 DNA is TGTGCCTGGAGCGAGGTGAATTCACCCCTCCACTTT. Residues: CAWSEVNSPLHF.

The rearrangement joins TRBV6-1 to TRBJ2-3, with 11 bases identical to TRBD2. Germline V gene data show CDR1 as MNHNS and CDR2 as SASEGT. The V and J ends lost 2 bases and 4 bases, in that order; junction bases with no gene match: 8. The CDR3 has 17 amino acids. The CDR3 DNA reads as TGTGCCAGCAGTGAAAATGTAGCGGGGGGGATCCCAGATACGCAGTATTTT. This encodes CASSENVAGGIPDTQYF.

The J gene is TRBJ1-4, the V gene TRBV2, with TRBD1 as a possible D gene (6 bases). Trimming left V 6 bases short and J 2 bases short, with 7 bases between. CDR3 length: 13 amino acids. CDR1 SNHLY and CDR2 FYNNEI come from the germline V gene. The CDR3 DNA reads TGTGCCAGCAGAGGACAGACTAATGAAAAACTGTTTTTT. As protein: CASRGQTNEKLFF.

In this sample, this clone turned up once. The V call is TRBV7-8, the J call TRBJ1-4, with 9 bases lining up with TRBD1. The germline CDR1 and CDR2 sequences are SGHVS and FQNEAQ. V lost 5 bases, J lost 8 bases, and 12 bases stayed unmatched. There are 16 residues in the CDR3. CDR3 nucleotide sequence: TGTGCCAGCAGCGCGTACACCGGGACAGGGAAGGAAAAACTGTTTTTT. The encoded protein is CASSAYTGTGKEKLFF.

The chain uses TRBV5-1 and TRBJ2-2, with 9 nucleotides matching TRBD2. V was pared by 0 bases and J by 4 bases, with 7 bases of the junction left unmatched. This CDR3 spans 17 amino acids. CDR1 is SGHRS and CDR2 is YFSETQ in the germline V gene. CDR3 in DNA: TGCGCCAGCAGCTTGGCCCCCCTAGCGGGGAGCACCGGGGAGCTGTTTTTT. Protein: CASSLAPLAGSTGELFF.

This chain connects TRBV14 to TRBJ1-5; D gene ambiguous. The V end was cut by 8 bases, the J end by 5 bases, with 13 bases between. The germline CDR1 and CDR2 sequences are SGHDN and FVKESK. This CDR3 spans 13 amino acids. The chain's CDR3 is CASSARKDQPQHF. CDR3 nucleotides: TGTGCCAGCTCAGCCAGGAAAGATCAGCCCCAGCATTTT. Supplemented by reference TRBV14 and TRBJ1-5, the full variable domain reads EAGVTQFPSHSVIEKGQTVTLRCDPISGHDNLYWYRRVMGKEIKFLLHFVKESKQDESGMPNNRFLAERTGGTYSTLKVQPAELEDSGVYFCASSARKDQPQHFGDGTRLSIL.